Described below is a single TCR beta chain sequence and its context. The method was immunoSEQ multiplex PCR; TCRdb's version includes in-frame clones alone and lacks a portion of them. Here the sample spans under 450,000 clones, approximately 88% being singletons. These data originate in a study of blood T cell repertoires in COVID-19. The germline V and J ends were trimmed by 0 bases and 3 bases, with 13 bases remaining between them. CDR1 is SGHRS, CDR2 YFSETQ, per germline. The CDR3 sequence is 16 residues long. Sequenced sample: peripheral blood. This sequence originates from a woman in her forties or fifties with COVID-19, enrolled during active disease. This chain uses TRBV5-1 with TRBJ1-3; D not resolved. The CDR3: CASSLAGIERGNTIYF. CDR3 nucleotide sequence: TGCGCCAGCAGCTTGGCGGGTATCGAGCGTGGAAACACCATATATTTT.